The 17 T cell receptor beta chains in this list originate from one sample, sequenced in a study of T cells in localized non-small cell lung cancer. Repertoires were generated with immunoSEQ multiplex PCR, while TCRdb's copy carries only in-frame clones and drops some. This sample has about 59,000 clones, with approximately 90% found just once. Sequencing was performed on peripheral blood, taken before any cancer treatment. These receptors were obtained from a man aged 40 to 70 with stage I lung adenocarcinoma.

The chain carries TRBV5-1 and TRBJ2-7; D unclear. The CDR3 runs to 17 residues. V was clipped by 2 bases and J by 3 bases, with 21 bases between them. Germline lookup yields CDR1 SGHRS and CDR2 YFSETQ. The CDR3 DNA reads TGCGCCAGCAGCTTCGTATTGCGAATGCAAAAACTCTACGAGCAGTACTTC. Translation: CASSFVLRMQKLYEQYF.

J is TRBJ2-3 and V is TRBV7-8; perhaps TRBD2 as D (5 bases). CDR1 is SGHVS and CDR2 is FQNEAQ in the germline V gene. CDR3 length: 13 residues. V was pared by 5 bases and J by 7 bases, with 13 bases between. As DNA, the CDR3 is TGTGCCAGCAGCCCGGGAAATTTGAATACGCAGTATTTT. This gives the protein CASSPGNLNTQYF.

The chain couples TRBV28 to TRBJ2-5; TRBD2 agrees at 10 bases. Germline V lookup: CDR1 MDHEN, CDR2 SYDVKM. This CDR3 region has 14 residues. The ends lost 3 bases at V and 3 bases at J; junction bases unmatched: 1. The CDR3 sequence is CASSFLAGEETQYF. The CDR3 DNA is TGTGCCAGCAGTTTCCTAGCGGGAGAAGAGACCCAGTACTTC. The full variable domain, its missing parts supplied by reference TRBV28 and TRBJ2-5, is DVKVTQSSRYLVKRTGEKVFLECVQDMDHENMFWYRQDPGLGLRLIYFSYDVKMKEKGDIPEGYSVSREKKERFSLILESASTNQTSMYLCASSFLAGEETQYFGPGTRLLVL.

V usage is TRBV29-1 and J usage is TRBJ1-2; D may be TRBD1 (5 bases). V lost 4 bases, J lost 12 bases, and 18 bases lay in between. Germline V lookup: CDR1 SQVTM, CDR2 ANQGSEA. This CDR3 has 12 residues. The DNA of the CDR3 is TGCAGCGTTGTACGCCCTCAGGGTGAGCACACCTTC. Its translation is CSVVRPQGEHTF.

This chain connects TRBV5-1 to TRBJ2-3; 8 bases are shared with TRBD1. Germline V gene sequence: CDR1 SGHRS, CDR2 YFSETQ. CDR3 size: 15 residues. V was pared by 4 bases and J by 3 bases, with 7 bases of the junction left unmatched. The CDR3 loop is CASSQEGQDTDTQYF. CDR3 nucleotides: TGCGCCAGCAGCCAAGAGGGACAGGATACAGATACGCAGTATTTT.

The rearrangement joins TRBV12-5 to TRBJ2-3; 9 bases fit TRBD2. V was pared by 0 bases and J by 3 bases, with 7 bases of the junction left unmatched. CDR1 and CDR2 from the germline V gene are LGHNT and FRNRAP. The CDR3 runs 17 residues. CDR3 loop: CASGLVLGSGSTDTQYF. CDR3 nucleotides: TGTGCTAGTGGTTTGGTACTGGGTAGCGGGAGTACAGATACGCAGTATTTT.

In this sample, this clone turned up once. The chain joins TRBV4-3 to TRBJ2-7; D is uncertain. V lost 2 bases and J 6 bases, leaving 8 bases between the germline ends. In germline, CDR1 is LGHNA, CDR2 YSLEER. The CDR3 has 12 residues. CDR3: CASSQPTCEQYF. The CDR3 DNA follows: TGCGCCAGCAGCCAACCAACTTGCGAGCAGTACTTC.

In nucleotides, the CDR3 is TGTGCCAGCAGCGACCAGGGACTAGCGGCAACCTACGAGCAGTACTTC. This translates into CASSDQGLAATYEQYF. This sequence joins TRBV14 and TRBJ2-7; TRBD2 matches at 11 bases. The germline gives CDR1 SGHDN, CDR2 FVKESK. The CDR3 loop spans 16 amino acids. The V segment lost 5 bases and the J segment 2 bases; nucleotides outside the gene matches: 8.

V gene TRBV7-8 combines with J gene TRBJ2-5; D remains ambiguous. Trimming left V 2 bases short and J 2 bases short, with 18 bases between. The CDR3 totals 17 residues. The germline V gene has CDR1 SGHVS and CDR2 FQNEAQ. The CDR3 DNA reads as TGTGCCAGCAGCTTAAGGGTTGGCGGCCGGTTGCAAGAGACCCAGTACTTC. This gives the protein CASSLRVGGRLQETQYF.

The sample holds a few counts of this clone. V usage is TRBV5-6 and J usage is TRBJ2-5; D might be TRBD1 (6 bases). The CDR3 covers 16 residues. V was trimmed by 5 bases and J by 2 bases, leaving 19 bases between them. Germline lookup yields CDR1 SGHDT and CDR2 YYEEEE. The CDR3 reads CASRYYQGLIQETQYF. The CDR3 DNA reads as TGTGCCAGCAGGTATTACCAGGGGCTCATACAAGAGACCCAGTACTTC.

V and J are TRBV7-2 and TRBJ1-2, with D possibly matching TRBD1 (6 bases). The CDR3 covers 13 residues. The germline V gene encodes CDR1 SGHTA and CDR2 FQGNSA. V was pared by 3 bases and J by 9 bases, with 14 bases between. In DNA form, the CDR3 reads TGTGCCAGCAGCTTGGCCGGACAGTCGAGCTACACCTTC. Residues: CASSLAGQSSYTF.

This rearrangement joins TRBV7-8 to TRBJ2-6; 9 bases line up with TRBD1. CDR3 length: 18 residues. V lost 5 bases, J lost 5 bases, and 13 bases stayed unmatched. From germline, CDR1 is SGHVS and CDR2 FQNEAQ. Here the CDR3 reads CASSTGGTGGFRANVLTF. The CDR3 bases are TGTGCCAGCAGCACTGGGGGAACAGGGGGCTTTAGGGCCAACGTCCTGACTTTC. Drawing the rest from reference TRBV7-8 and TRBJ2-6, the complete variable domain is GAGVSQSPRYKVAKRGQDVALRCDPISGHVSLFWYQQALGQGPEFLTYFQNEAQLDKSGLPSDRFFAERPEGSVSTLKIQRTQQEDSAVYLCASSTGGTGGFRANVLTFGAGSRLTVL.

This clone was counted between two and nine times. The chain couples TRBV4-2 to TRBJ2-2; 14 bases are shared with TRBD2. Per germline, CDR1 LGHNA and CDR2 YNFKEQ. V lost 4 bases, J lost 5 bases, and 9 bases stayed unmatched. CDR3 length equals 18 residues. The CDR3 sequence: CASSLARLAGGDTGELFF. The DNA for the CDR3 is TGTGCCAGCAGCCTAGCCCGACTAGCGGGAGGGGATACCGGGGAGCTGTTTTTT.

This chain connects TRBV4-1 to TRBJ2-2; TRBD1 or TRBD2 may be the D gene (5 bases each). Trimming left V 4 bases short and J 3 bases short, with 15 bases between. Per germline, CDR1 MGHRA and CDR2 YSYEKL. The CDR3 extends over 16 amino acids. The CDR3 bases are TGCGCCAGCAGCCTAACTTGGGGGACGCACACCGGGGAGCTGTTTTTT. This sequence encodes CASSLTWGTHTGELFF.

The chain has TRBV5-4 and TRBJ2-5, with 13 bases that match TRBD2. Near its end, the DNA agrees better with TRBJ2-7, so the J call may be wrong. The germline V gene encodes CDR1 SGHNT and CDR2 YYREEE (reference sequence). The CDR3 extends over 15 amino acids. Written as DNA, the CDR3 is TGTGCCAGCAGCTTGGGACTAGCGGGAGGTTACGAGCAGTACTTC. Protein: CASSLGLAGGYEQYF.

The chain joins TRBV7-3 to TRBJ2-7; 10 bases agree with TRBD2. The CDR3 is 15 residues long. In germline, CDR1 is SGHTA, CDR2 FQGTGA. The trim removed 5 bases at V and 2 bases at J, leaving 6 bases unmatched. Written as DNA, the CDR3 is TGTGCCAGCAGCGAACTAGCGGGGACACCCTACGAGCAGTACTTC. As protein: CASSELAGTPYEQYF.

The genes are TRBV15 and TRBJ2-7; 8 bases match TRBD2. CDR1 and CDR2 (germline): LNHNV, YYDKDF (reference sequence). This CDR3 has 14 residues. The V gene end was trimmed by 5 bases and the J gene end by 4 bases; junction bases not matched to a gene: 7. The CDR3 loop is CATSARGGAYEQYF. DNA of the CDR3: TGTGCCACCAGCGCCCGGGGGGGGGCTTACGAGCAGTACTTC.